This passage covers 3 T cell receptor beta chains from one sample sequenced in a study of T cell clonality in common variable immunodeficiency. Sequenced by immunoSEQ multiplex PCR; TCRdb stores in-frame clones only, minus some. Listed for the sample are about 52,000 clones, none seen a single time. Sample: peripheral blood mononuclear cells. The receptors here all came from a person between 18 and 75 years old in good health.

To note about this clone: Read coverage stops 3 residues before the CDR3 terminus; the germline J gene supplies the remainder. This chain links TRBV4-2 with TRBJ2-5; 10 bases map to TRBD2. The CDR3 is made up of 18 amino acids. CDR1 and CDR2 from the germline V gene are LGHNA and YNFKEQ. V was pared by 3 bases and J by 2 bases, with 12 bases of the junction left unmatched. This CDR3 reads CASSQITASGRGQETQYF. The CDR3 bases that were read are TGTGCCAGCAGCCAGATTACCGCTAGCGGGAGAGGGCAAGAGACC.

This clone has just a few counts. The read finishes 3 residues shy of the CDR3 end, and the germline J gene is used to complete it. The V call is TRBV19, the J call TRBJ1-1, with TRBD1 matching 7 bases. The CDR3 consists of 17 residues. In germline, CDR1 is LNHDA, CDR2 SQIVND (reference sequence). Trimming removed 4 bases from V and 2 bases from J; junction bases left unmatched: 13. Incomplete CDR3 DNA: TGTGCCAGTAGTACCATATATAAGGGACAGAGTAACACTGAA. Translating it yields CASSTIYKGQSNTE. The CDR3 in its entirety is CASSTIYKGQSNTEAFF.

Many counts were recorded for this clone. The read terminates 3 residues ahead of where the CDR3 ends, so the germline J gene completes it. Other DNA sequences from this sample encode an identical CDR3 as well. The chain is built from TRBV20-1 and TRBJ1-4; 7 bases line up with TRBD1. The germline gives CDR1 DFQATT, CDR2 SNEGSKA (reference sequence). CDR3 length: 15 amino acids. J was trimmed by 7 bases and V by 0 bases; bases with no gene match: 8. The CDR3 bases that were read are TGCAGTGCTAGAGATAGAGGGGGCGCGGGTGAAAAA. Translated: CSARDRGGAGEK. The entire CDR3 protein is CSARDRGGAGEKLFF.